This T cell receptor beta chain was obtained from a study of spatial heterogeneity in lung cancer. Whole-study context: Alpha-chain detections were consistently fewer than beta-chain detections among the sequences. Raw reads contained each unique TCR and UMI combination more than ten times on average. The study, taken as a whole, reports: Relative to follow-up, resection was when ubiquitous expanded tumor TCRs appeared more in blood.

In this sample, this clonotype turned up many times. Its antigen is as yet unknown. Time point denoted: sample taken at primary tumor resection. Material for sequencing was whole RNA from tumor, nontumor lung or frozen PBMC, left unsorted. A total of over 70 untreated early-stage non-small cell lung cancer patients served as donors. The CDR3 loop spans 14 amino acids. CDR1 SSHAT and CDR2 FNYEAQ come from the germline V gene (reference sequence). Trimming shortened V by 2 bases and J by 0 bases, and 7 bases separated the two germline ends. Each CDR3 protein gets one entry after TCRdb re-called the 5' RACE reads with MiXCR. The data contain 22,000 or so distinct CDR3 sequences, about 5% of them seen just once; the ten biggest clones take up about 32%.

This sequence was found in a male donor with early-stage non-small cell lung cancer. This sample comprised PBMCs, obtained at surgery. J is TRBJ2-5 and V is TRBV7-7; D is undetermined. Here the CDR3 reads CASSLRLHQETQYF. CDR3 sequence (DNA): TGTGCCAGCAGCTTAAGACTCCACCAAGAGACCCAGTACTTC.